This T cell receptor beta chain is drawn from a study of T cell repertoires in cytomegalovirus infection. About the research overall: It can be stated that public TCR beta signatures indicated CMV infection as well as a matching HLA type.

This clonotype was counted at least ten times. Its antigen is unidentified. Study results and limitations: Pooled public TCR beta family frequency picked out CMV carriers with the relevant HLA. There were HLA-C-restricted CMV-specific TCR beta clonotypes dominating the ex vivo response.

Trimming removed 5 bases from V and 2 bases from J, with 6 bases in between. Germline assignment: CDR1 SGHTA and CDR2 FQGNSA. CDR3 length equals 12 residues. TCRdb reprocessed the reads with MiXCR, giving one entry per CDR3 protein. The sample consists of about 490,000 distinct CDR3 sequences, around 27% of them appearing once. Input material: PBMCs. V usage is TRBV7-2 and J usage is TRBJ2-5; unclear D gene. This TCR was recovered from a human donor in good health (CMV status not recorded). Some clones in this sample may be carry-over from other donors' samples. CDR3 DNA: TGTGCCAGCAGCGTACCACAAGAGACCCAGTACTTC. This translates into CASSVPQETQYF. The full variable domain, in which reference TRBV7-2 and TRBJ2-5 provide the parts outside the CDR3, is GAGVSQSPSNKVTEKGKDVELRCDPISGHTALYWYRQSLGQGLEFLIYFQGNSAPDKSGLPSDRFSAERTGGSVSTLTIQRTQQEDSAVYLCASSVPQETQYFGPGTRLLVL.